A selection of T cell receptor beta chains follows, all from one sample in a study of OX40 agonist ivuxolimab in advanced cancers. TCRdb's table, derived via immunoSEQ multiplex PCR, lists solely in-frame clones and lacks some. The sample has about 62,000 clones; more than 85% are singletons. The material sequenced was CD4+ or CD8+ T cells sorted from blood, taken in a trial of the OX40 agonist ivuxolimab. Source of these receptors: an adult with an advanced solid tumor such as melanoma, head and neck, liver or kidney cancer. Each CDR3 is given with its conserved first and last residue.

J gene	V gene	CDR3 protein
TRBJ2-7	TRBV27	CASSLGLSYEQYF
TRBJ2-7	TRBV9	CASSVGKGSEQYF
TRBJ2-1	TRBV5-6	CASSYGTGGPVNEQFF
TRBJ2-7	TRBV27	CASSFRQPIYEQYF
TRBJ1-4	TRBV10-3	CAISESIGQGEEKLFF
TRBJ2-7	TRBV7-9	CASSFGAGTSSYEQYF
TRBJ2-7	TRBV5-6	CASSFEQGLFYF
TRBJ2-7	TRBV25-1	CACGGGYEQYF
TRBJ2-1	TRBV5-6	CASSHPPAGSYNEQFF
TRBJ2-2	TRBV27	CASSYRRKMNTGELFF
TRBJ2-1	TRBV4-1	CASSQEPPVSSYNEQFF
TRBJ2-5	TRBV7-6	CASSLVSHVLTQYF
TRBJ2-5	TRBV27	CASSLSSAETQYF
TRBJ2-1	TRBV16	CASSQFGGSSYNEQFF
TRBJ2-1	TRBV5-4	CASSYSRISYNEQFF
TRBJ2-7	TRBV12-5	CASGFPPYEQYF
TRBJ1-1	TRBV21-1	CASSSRVRDTEAFF
TRBJ2-4	TRBV7-8	CASSPRSGTSGNIQYF
TRBJ2-1	TRBV27	CASSFSPGRSYNEQFF
TRBJ2-1	TRBV4-3	CASSHTVAGAGEQFF
TRBJ1-1	TRBV27	CASSLSGVNTEAFF
TRBJ2-7	TRBV23-1	CASSQPIGTGAYEQYF
TRBJ2-1	TRBV6-1	CASSEELAGGSKQFF
TRBJ2-2	TRBV7-9	CASSLSGSGTGELFF
TRBJ1-2	TRBV13	CASSLIGQGSYGYTF
TRBJ2-1	TRBV6-6	CASSYSTNFPYNEQFF
TRBJ2-2	TRBV19	CASSMWRDNTGELFF
TRBJ2-4	TRBV7-6	CASSPGAGGSKNIQYF
TRBJ2-1	TRBV14	CASNPTLAGEPNEQFF
TRBJ2-7	TRBV29-1	CSVVGGSSYEQYF
TRBJ2-1	TRBV6-4	CASSLSENNEQFF
TRBJ2-7	TRBV25-1	CASSEEIAAADVTYEQYF
TRBJ1-3	TRBV9	CASSGGTPHSGNTIYF
TRBJ2-2	TRBV28	CASSFSREVWTGELFF
TRBJ2-7	TRBV29-1	CSVEDRAGYEQYF
TRBJ2-1	TRBV7-9	CASSLNVDNEQFF
TRBJ2-7	TRBV28	CASRGNRAVYYEQYF
TRBJ2-7	TRBV7-9	CASSFWSGAVSSYEQYF
TRBJ2-3	TRBV7-2	CASSSTSGSSGDTQYF
TRBJ2-2	TRBV19	CASSIVPSGFTGELFF
TRBJ1-4	TRBV6-5	CASSYSAGGHEKLFF
TRBJ2-7	TRBV28	CASSRSRWGEQYF
TRBJ1-2	TRBV6-5	CASSAGTVGYTF
TRBJ1-5	TRBV5-6	CASSLRGVNQPQHF
TRBJ1-1	TRBV9	CASSPRGVGGNTEAFF
TRBJ2-7	TRBV2	CASSEVRLEQYF
TRBJ2-3	TRBV4-1	CASSLAGGRPDTQYF
TRBJ2-7	TRBV18	CASSPTDRVQLEQYF
TRBJ2-7	TRBV7-9	CASSHPTGRPYEQYF
TRBJ1-2	TRBV7-9	CASSLSGGLHGYTF
TRBJ1-1	TRBV25-1	CASSEFGALNTEAFF